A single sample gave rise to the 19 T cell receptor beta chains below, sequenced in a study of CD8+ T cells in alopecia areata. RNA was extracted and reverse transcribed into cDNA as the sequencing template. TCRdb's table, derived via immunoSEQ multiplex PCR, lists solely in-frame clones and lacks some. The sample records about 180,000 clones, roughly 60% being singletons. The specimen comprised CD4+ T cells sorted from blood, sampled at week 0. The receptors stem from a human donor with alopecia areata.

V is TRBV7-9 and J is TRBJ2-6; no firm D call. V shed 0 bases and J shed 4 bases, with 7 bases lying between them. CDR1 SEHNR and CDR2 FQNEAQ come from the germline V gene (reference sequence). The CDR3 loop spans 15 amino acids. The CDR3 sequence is CASSLAGPGANVLTF. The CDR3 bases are TGTGCCAGCAGCTTAGCCGGGCCCGGGGCCAACGTCCTGACTTTC.

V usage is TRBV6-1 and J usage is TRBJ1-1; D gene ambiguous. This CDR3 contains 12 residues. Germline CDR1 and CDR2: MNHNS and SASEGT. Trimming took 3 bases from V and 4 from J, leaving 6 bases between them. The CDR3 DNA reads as TGTGCCAGCAGTGAGACCCCCACTGAAGCTTTCTTT. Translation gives CASSETPTEAFF.

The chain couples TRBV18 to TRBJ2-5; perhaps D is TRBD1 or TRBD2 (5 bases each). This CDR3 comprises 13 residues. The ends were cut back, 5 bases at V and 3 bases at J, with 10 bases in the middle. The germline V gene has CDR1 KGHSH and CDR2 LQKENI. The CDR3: CASSGTPEETQYF. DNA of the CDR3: TGTGCCAGCTCAGGGACCCCTGAAGAGACCCAGTACTTC.

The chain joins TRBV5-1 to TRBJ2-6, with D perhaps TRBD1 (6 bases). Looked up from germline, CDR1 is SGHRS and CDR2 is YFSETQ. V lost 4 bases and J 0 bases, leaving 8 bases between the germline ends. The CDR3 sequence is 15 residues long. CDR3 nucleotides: TGCGCCAGCAGCGTGGACAGCTCTGGGGCCAACGTCCTGACTTTC. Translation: CASSVDSSGANVLTF.

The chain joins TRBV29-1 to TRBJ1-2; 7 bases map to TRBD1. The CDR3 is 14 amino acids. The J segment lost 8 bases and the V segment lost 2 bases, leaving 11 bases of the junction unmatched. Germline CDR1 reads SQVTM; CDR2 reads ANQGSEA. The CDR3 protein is CSVEPRTGVGGYTF. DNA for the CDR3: TGCAGCGTTGAACCCCGTACAGGGGTAGGGGGCTACACCTTC.

The CDR3: CASSQEWDTHQPQHF. The CDR3 coding sequence is TGCGCCAGCAGCCAAGAATGGGACACCCATCAGCCCCAGCATTTT. The genes are TRBV4-3 and TRBJ1-5; weak D call: TRBD1 (6 bases). The CDR3 contains 15 residues. The V gene's germline CDR1 is LGHNA and CDR2 YSLEER. Between the trimmed V and J ends, which lost 0 bases and 5 bases, there was a span of 11 bases.

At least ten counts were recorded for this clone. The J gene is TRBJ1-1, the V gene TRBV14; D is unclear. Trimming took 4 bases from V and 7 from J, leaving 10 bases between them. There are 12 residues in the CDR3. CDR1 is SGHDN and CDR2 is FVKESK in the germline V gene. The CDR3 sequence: CASSRLGNEAFF. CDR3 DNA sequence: TGTGCCAGCAGCCGACTCGGGAATGAAGCTTTCTTT. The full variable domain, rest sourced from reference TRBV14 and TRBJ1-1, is EAGVTQFPSHSVIEKGQTVTLRCDPISGHDNLYWYRRVMGKEIKFLLHFVKESKQDESGMPNNRFLAERTGGTYSTLKVQPAELEDSGVYFCASSRLGNEAFFGQGTRLTVV.

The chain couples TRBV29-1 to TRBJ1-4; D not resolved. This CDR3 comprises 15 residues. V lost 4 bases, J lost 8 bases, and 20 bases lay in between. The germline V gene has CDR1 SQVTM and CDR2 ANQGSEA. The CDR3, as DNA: TGCAGCGTTGGGGTCGGTGTTGACGGGAACGAAAAACTGTTTTTT. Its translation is CSVGVGVDGNEKLFF.

CDR3 amino acids: CASSQGYRNTGELFF. The CDR3 region has the DNA TGTGCCAGCAGCCAGGGCTACAGGAACACCGGGGAGCTGTTTTTT. The V gene is TRBV5-8, the J gene TRBJ2-2; D is perhaps TRBD1 (5 bases). The CDR3 runs to 15 residues. The V gene's germline CDR1 is SGHTS and CDR2 YDEGEE. V lost 4 bases to trimming and J lost 1 base, with 11 bases between them.

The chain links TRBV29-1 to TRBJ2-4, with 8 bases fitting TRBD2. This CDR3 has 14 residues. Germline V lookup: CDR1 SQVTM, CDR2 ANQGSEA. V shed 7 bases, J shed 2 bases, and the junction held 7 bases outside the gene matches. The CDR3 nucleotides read TGCAGCGGCACTAGCGGTGGGTCCAAAAACATTCAGTACTTC. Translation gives CSGTSGGSKNIQYF.

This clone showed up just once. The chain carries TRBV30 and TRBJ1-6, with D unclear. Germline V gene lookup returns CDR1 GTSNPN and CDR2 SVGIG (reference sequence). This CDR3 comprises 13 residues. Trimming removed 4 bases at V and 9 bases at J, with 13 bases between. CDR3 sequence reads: CAWNRVVGSPLHF. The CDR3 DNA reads TGTGCCTGGAATCGGGTTGTAGGTTCACCCCTCCACTTT.

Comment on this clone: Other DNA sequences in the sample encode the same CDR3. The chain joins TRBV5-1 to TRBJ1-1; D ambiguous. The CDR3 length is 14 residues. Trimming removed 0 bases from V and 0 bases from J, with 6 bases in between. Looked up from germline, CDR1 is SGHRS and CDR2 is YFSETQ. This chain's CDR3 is CASSLDGMNTEAFF. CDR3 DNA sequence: TGCGCCAGCAGCTTGGACGGCATGAACACTGAAGCTTTCTTT.

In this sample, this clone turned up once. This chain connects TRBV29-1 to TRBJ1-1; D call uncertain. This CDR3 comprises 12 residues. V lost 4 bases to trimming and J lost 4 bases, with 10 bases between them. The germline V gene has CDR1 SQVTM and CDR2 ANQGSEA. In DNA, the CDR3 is TGCAGCGTTGCGGGGTGGCGCACTGAAGCTTTCTTT. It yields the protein CSVAGWRTEAFF.

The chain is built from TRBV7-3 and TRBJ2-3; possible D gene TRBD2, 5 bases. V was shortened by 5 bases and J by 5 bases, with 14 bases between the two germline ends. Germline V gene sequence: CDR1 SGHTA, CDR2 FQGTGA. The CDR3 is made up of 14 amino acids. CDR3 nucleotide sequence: TGTGCCAGCAGCGCCCTAGCCGGGGAAGATACGCAGTATTTT. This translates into CASSALAGEDTQYF.

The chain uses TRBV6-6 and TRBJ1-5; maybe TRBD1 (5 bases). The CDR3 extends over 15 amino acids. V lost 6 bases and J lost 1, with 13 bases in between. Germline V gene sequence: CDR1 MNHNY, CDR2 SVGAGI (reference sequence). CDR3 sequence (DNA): TGTGCCAGCAGGGTATTTGAGGGGAGCAATCAGCCCCAGCATTTT. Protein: CASRVFEGSNQPQHF.

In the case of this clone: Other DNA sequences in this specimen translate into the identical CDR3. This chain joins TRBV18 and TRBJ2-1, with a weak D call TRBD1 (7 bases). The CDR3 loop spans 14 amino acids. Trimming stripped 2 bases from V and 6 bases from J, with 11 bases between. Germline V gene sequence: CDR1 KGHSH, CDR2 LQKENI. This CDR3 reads CASSPRQGGNEQFF. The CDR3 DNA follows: TGTGCCAGCTCACCAAGGCAGGGGGGCAATGAGCAGTTCTTC.

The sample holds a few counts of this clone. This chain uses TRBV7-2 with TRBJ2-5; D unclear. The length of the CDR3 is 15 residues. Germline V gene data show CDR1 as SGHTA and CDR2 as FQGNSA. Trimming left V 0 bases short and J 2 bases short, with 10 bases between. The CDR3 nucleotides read TGTGCCAGCAGCTTAGCGCGGCAGTCACAAGAGACCCAGTACTTC. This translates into CASSLARQSQETQYF. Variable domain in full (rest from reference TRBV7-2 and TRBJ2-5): GAGVSQSPSNKVTEKGKDVELRCDPISGHTALYWYRQSLGQGLEFLIYFQGNSAPDKSGLPSDRFSAERTGGSVSTLTIQRTQQEDSAVYLCASSLARQSQETQYFGPGTRLLVL.

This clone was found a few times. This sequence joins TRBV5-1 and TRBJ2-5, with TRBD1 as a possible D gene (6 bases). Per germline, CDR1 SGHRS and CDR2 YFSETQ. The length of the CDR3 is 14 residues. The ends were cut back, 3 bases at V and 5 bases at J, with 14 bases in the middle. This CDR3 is CASSSLQGQETQYF. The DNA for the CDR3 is TGCGCCAGCAGCTCTCTCCAGGGGCAGGAGACCCAGTACTTC.

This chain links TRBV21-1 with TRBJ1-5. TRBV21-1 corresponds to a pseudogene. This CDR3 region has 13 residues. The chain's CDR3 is CASSKVWDQPQHF. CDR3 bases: TGTGCCAGCAGCAAAGTATGGGATCAGCCCCAGCATTTT.